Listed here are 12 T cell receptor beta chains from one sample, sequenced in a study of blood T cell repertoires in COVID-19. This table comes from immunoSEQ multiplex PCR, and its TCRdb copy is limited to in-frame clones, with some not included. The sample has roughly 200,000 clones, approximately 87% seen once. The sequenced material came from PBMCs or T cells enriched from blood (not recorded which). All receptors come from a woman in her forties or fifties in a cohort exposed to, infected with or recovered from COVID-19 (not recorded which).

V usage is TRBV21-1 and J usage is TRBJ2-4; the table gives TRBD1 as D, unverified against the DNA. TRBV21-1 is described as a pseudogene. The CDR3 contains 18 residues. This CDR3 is CASIKRYRGRVAKNIQYF. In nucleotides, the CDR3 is TGTGCCAGCATCAAACGGTACAGGGGGCGCGTAGCCAAAAACATTCAGTACTTC.

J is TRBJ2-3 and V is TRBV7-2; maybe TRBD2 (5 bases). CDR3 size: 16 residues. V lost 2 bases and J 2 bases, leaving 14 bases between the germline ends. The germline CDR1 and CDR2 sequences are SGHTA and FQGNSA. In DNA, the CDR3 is TGTGCCAGCAGCTTATTGAGCGGATCCTTCACAGATACGCAGTATTTT. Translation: CASSLLSGSFTDTQYF.

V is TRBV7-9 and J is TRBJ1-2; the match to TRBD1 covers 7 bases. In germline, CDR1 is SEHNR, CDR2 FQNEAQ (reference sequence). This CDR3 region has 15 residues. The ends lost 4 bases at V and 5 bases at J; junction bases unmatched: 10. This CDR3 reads CASSWEEGAVYGYTF. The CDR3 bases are TGTGCCAGCAGCTGGGAGGAGGGGGCGGTTTATGGCTACACCTTC. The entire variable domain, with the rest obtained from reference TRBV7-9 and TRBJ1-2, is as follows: DTGVSQNPRHKITKRGQNVTFRCDPISEHNRLYWYRQTLGQGPEFLTYFQNEAQLEKSRLLSDRFSAERPKGSFSTLEIQRTEQGDSAMYLCASSWEEGAVYGYTFGSGTRLTVV.

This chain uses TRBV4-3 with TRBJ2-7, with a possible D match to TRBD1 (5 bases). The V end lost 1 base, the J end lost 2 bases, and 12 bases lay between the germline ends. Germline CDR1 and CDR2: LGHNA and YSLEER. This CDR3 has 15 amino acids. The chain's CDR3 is CASSQALQETYEQYF. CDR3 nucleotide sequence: TGCGCCAGCAGCCAAGCTCTACAGGAAACCTACGAGCAGTACTTC.

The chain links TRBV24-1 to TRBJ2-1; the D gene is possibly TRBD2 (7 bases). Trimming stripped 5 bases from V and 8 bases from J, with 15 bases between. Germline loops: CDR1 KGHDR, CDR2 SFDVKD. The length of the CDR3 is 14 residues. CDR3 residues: CATSVGGGRDEQFF. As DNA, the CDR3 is TGTGCCACCAGTGTGGGGGGGGGCCGCGATGAGCAGTTCTTC.

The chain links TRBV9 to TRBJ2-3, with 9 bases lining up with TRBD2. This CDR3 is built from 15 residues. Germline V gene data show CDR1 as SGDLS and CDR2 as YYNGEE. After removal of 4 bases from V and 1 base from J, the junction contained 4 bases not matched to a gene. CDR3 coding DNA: TGTGCCAGCAGCCCCCGGACTAGCGGCACAGATACGCAGTATTTT. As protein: CASSPRTSGTDTQYF.

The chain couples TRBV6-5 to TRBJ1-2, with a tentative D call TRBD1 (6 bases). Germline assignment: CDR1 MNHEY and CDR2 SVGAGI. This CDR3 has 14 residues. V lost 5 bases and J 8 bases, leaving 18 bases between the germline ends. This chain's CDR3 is CASSLTGPWEGYTF. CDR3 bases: TGTGCCAGCAGTCTTACAGGGCCTTGGGAAGGCTACACCTTC.

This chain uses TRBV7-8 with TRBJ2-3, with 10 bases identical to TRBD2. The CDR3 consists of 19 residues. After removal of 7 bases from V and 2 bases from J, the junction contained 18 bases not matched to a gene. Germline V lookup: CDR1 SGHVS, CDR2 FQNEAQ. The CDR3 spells CASTLPWLAGVPLTDTQYF. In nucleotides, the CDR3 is TGTGCCAGCACCCTCCCGTGGCTAGCGGGGGTGCCCCTCACAGATACGCAGTATTTT. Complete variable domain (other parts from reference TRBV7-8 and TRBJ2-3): GAGVSQSPRYKVAKRGQDVALRCDPISGHVSLFWYQQALGQGPEFLTYFQNEAQLDKSGLPSDRFFAERPEGSVSTLKIQRTQQEDSAVYLCASTLPWLAGVPLTDTQYFGPGTRLTVL.

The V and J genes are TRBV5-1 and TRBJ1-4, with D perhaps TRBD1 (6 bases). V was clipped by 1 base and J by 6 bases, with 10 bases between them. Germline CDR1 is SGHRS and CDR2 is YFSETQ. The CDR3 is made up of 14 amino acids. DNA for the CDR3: TGCGCCAGCAGCTTGACAGGGTCGGATGAAAAACTGTTTTTT. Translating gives CASSLTGSDEKLFF.

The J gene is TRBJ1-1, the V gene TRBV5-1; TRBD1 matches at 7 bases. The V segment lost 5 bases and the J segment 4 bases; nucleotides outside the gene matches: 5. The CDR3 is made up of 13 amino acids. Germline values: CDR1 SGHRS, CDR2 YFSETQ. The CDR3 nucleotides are TGCGCCAGCAGACTACAGGGGACCACTGAAGCTTTCTTT. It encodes CASRLQGTTEAFF. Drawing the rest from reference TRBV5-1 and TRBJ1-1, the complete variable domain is KAGVTQTPRYLIKTRGQQVTLSCSPISGHRSVSWYQQTPGQGLQFLFEYFSETQRNKGNFPGRFSGRQFSNSRSEMNVSTLELGDSALYLCASRLQGTTEAFFGQGTRLTVV.

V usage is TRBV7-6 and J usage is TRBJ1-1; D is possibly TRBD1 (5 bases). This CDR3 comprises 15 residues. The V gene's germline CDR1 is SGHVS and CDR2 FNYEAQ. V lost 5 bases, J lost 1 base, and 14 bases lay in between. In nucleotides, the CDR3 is TGTGCCAGCAGCCCGCAGGACATACGGAACACTGAAGCTTTCTTT. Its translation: CASSPQDIRNTEAFF.

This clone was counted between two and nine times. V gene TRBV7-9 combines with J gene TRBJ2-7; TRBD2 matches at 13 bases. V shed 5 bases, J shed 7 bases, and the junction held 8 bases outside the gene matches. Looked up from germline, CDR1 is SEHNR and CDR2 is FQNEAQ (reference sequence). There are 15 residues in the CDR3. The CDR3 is CASSASGLAGREQYF. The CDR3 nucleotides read TGTGCCAGCAGCGCCTCGGGACTAGCGGGGAGGGAGCAGTACTTC.